This TCR beta chain was obtained from a study of blood T cells in healthy people across ages. Study summary: Template-switching capture recovered about one barcoded beta molecule per two T cells. General study findings and limits: Versus aged donors, long-lived donors had higher diversity and more naive CD4+ cells.

Then a second PCR, running roughly 7 to 11 cycles, was carried out with a sample-barcoded 5' primer and a J-beta primer mix. Each cDNA molecule was tagged by a template-switch adaptor with 12 random nucleotides. From the 5' RACE reads, TCRdb called clonotypes with MiXCR, one entry per CDR3 protein. The sample includes roughly 1,500,000 distinct CDR3 sequences, around 36% of them seen just once. J gave up 0 bases and V 5 bases, and 8 bases lay outside the gene matches. This CDR3 contains 16 residues. Germline CDR1 and CDR2: MNHEY and SVGAGI. This clonotype was seen only a few times. Antigen unknown. The source material was blood. This chain connects TRBV6-5 to TRBJ2-3, with 7 bases identical to TRBD2. The receptor's source is a woman between 25 and 40 years old in good health. CDR3: CASSPLPSGSTDTQYF. CDR3 DNA sequence: TGTGCCAGCAGTCCCCTTCCTAGCGGTAGCACAGATACGCAGTATTTT.